This TCR beta chain was sequenced during a study of blood T cell repertoires in COVID-19. About the study: COVID-19 samples from acute and convalescent phases originated in the United States, Italy and Spain. T cells, B-cell-depleted T cells, or PBMCs supplied cDNA or gDNA.

Original processing notes: Estimation of nucleated cell counts was performed using reference gene primer amplification. The assay was immunoSEQ multiplex PCR, and TCRdb's table has in-frame clones only and misses some. The V and J calls and clone size come from that table; D and trimming were worked out from the DNA. The table shows about 360,000 clones, with 75% to 90% occurring only once. A Seattle source enrolled patients during active infection and followed them longitudinally. Sequencing was carried out using peripheral blood. This sequence was found in a woman aged 60 to 75 with COVID-19, enrolled during active disease.

CDR3 sequence reads: CASRGQINQPQHF. CDR3 bases: TGTGCCAGCAGGGGACAGATTAATCAGCCCCAGCATTTT. The chain links TRBV2 to TRBJ1-5; 7 bases map to TRBD1. CDR3 length: 13 residues. The trim removed 6 bases at V and 4 bases at J, leaving 3 bases unmatched. Germline values: CDR1 SNHLY, CDR2 FYNNEI.